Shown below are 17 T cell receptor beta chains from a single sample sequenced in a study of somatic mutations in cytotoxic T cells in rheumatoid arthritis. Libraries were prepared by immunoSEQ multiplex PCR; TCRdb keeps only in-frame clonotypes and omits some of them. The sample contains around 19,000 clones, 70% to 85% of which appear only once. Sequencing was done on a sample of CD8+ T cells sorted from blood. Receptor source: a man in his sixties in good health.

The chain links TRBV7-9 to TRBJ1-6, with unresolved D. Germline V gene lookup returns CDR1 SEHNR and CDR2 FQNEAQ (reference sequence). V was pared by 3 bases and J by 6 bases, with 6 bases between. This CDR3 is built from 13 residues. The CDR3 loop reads CASSLGSNSPLHF. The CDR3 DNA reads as TGTGCCAGCAGCTTGGGCAGTAATTCACCCCTCCACTTT.

The CDR3 sequence: CASSATGDEQFF. The DNA of the CDR3 is TGTGCCAGCAGCGCGACAGGGGATGAGCAGTTCTTC. The chain carries TRBV9 and TRBJ2-1; 8 positions agree with TRBD1. Germline V gene sequence: CDR1 SGDLS, CDR2 YYNGEE. This CDR3 region has 12 residues. The V gene end was trimmed by 3 bases and the J gene end by 8 bases; junction bases not matched to a gene: 1.

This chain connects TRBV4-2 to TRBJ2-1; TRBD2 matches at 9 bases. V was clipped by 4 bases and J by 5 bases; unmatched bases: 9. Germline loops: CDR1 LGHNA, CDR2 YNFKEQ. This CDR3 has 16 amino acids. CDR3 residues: CASSPTERGDHNEQFF. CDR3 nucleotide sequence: TGTGCCAGCAGCCCCACCGAGCGGGGGGATCACAATGAGCAGTTCTTC.

CDR3 loop: CASSQDGDGTGAYNEQFF. CDR3 sequence (DNA): TGCGCCAGCAGCCAAGATGGGGATGGGACGGGGGCCTACAATGAGCAGTTCTTC. The rearrangement uses TRBV4-3 and TRBJ2-1, with a tentative D call TRBD2 (6 bases). The V gene's germline CDR1 is LGHNA and CDR2 YSLEER. V lost 0 bases, J lost 2 bases, and 17 bases lay in between. This CDR3 comprises 18 residues.

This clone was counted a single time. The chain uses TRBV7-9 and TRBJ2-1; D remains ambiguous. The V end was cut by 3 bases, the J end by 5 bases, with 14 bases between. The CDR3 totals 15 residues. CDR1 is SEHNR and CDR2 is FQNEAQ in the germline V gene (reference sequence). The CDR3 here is CASSFATGSNNEQFF. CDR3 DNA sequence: TGTGCCAGCAGCTTTGCAACCGGGTCGAACAATGAGCAGTTCTTC.

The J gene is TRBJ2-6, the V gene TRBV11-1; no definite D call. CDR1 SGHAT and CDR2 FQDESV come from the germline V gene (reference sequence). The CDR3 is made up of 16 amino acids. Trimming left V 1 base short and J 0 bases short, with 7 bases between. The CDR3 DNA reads TGTGCCAGCAGCTTAGGTCGGAGCTCTGGGGCCAACGTCCTGACTTTC. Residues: CASSLGRSSGANVLTF.

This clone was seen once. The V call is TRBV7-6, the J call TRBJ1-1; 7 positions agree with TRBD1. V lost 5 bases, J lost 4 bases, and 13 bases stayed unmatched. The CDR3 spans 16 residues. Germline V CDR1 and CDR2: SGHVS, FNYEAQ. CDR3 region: CASSPETGDGATEAFF. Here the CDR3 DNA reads TGTGCCAGCAGCCCTGAAACAGGGGATGGGGCCACTGAAGCTTTCTTT.

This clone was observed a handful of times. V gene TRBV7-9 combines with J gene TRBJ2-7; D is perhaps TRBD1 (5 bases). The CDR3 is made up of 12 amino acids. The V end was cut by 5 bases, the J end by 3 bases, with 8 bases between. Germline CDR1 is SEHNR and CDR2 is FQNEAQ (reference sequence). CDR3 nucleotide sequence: TGTGCCAGCAGCCGCAGGGACTACGAGCAGTACTTC. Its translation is CASSRRDYEQYF.

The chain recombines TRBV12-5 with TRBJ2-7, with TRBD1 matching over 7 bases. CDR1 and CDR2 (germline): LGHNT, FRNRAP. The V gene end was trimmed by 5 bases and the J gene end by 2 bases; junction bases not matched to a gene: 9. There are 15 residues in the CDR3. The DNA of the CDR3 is TGTGCTAGTGGTCCCCCCGACAGGGCCCCCTACGAGCAGTACTTC. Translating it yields CASGPPDRAPYEQYF.

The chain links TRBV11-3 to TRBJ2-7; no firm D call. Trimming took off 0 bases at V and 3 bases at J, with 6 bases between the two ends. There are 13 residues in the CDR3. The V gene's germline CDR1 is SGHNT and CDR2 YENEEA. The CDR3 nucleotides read TGTGCCAGCAGCTTAGATCTTAACTACGAGCAGTACTTC. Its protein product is CASSLDLNYEQYF.

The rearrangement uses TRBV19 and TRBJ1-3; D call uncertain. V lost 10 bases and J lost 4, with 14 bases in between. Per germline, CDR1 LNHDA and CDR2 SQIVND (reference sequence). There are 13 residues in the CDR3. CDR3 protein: CATSLWQGNTIYF. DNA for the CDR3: TGTGCCACCTCCCTCTGGCAGGGAAACACCATATATTTT.

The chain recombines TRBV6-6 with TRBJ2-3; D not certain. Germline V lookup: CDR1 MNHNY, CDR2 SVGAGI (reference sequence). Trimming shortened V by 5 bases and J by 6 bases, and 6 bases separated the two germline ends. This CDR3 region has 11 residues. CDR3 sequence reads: CASSTRDTQYF. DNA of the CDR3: TGTGCCAGCAGTACGCGGGATACGCAGTATTTT.

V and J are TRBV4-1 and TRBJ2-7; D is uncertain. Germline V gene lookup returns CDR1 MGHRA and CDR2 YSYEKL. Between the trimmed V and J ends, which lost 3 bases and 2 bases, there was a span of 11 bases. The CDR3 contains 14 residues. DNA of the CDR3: TGCGCCAGCAGCCAGGCCTCCGGAGCCTACGAGCAGTACTTC. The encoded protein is CASSQASGAYEQYF.

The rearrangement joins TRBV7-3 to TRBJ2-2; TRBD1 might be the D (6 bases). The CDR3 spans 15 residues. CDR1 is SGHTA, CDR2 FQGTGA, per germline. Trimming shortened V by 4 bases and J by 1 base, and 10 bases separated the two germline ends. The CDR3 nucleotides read TGTGCCAGCAGCTCGACAGGCCGGAACACCGGGGAGCTGTTTTTT. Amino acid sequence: CASSSTGRNTGELFF.

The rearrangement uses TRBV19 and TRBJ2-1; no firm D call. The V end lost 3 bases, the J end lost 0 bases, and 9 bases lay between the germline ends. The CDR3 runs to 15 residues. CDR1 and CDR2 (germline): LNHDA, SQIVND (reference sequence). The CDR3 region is CASSISRSSYNEQFF. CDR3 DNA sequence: TGTGCCAGTAGTATTAGTCGAAGCTCCTACAATGAGCAGTTCTTC.

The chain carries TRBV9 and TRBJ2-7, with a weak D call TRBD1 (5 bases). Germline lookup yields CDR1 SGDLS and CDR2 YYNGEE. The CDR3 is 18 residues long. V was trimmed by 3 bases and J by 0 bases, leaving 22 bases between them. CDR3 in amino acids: CASSGVPLTVIHSYEQYF. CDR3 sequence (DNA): TGTGCCAGCAGCGGAGTCCCCTTGACAGTCATTCACTCCTACGAGCAGTACTTC.

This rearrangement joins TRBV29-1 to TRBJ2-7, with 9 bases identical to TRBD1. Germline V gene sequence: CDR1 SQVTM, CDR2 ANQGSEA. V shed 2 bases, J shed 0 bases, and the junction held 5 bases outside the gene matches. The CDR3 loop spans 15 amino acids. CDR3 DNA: TGCAGCGTTGAAACAGGACAGGGGATCTCCTACGAGCAGTACTTC. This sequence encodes CSVETGQGISYEQYF.